A single sample is the source of the 13 T cell receptor beta chains below, sequenced in a study of blood T cells in healthy people across ages. Using a J-beta primer mix together with a sample-barcoded 5' primer, a second PCR was run for roughly 6 to 11 cycles. MiXCR, applied by TCRdb to the 5' RACE reads, yields one record per CDR3 protein. The sample lists about 1.7 million distinct CDR3 sequences; 28% were seen once. Sequencing was performed on blood. The origin of the receptors is a woman younger than 45 in good health.

This clonotype was counted a few times. The V call is TRBV6-5, the J call TRBJ1-5, with 7 nucleotides matching TRBD1. Germline V gives CDR1 MNHEY, CDR2 SVGAGI. The CDR3 sequence is 15 residues long. The ends lost 5 bases at V and 3 bases at J; junction bases unmatched: 7. The CDR3 protein is CASSAGTVLNQPQHF. The CDR3, as DNA: TGTGCCAGCAGTGCCGGGACAGTCCTCAATCAGCCCCAGCATTTT.

The chain employs TRBV6-1 and TRBJ2-1, with TRBD1 matching 7 bases. The CDR3 has 15 amino acids. Germline V gene lookup returns CDR1 MNHNS and CDR2 SASEGT. V trimming: 8 bases; J trimming: 10 bases; junction bases outside the gene matches: 17. The CDR3 sequence: CASGRPGQASYEQFF. The DNA of the CDR3 is TGTGCCAGCGGCCGACCAGGACAGGCATCCTACGAGCAGTTCTTC.

This clonotype came up a few times. J is TRBJ2-5 and V is TRBV5-1; possibly TRBD2 for D (6 bases). CDR3 length: 15 amino acids. V was pared by 0 bases and J by 5 bases, with 14 bases between. From germline, CDR1 is SGHRS and CDR2 YFSETQ. The CDR3 here is CASSLASGVEETQYF. DNA of the CDR3: TGCGCCAGCAGCTTGGCCTCGGGGGTCGAGGAGACCCAGTACTTC.

This chain uses TRBV5-6 with TRBJ2-1; 8 bases line up with TRBD2. Trimming took 1 base from V and 5 from J; bases not matched to a gene: 5. Germline loops: CDR1 SGHDT, CDR2 YYEEEE. The CDR3 length is 15 residues. The CDR3 sequence is CASSLREGWHNEQFF. The CDR3 bases are TGTGCCAGCAGCTTGCGGGAGGGATGGCACAATGAGCAGTTCTTC.

On this clonotype: A much larger clone lies a single base off, so this may be a read error. The chain's CDR3 is CASSRLYSNQPQHF. In DNA form, the CDR3 reads TGTGCCAGCAGCCGACTGTATAGCAATCAGCCCCAGCATTTT. The chain recombines TRBV3-1 with TRBJ1-5; D gene unclear. From germline, CDR1 is LGHDT and CDR2 YNNKEL (reference sequence). Between the trimmed V and J ends, which lost 4 bases and 0 bases, there was a span of 7 bases. This CDR3 has 14 amino acids.

This clonotype was seen a handful of times. The V call is TRBV5-1, the J call TRBJ2-5; 8 bases align to TRBD2. The CDR3 is 17 residues long. The junction had 15 bases not matched to a gene; V was cut back by 4 bases and J by 4 bases. The germline V gene has CDR1 SGHRS and CDR2 YFSETQ. CDR3 sequence: CASSPHLSGVGGETQYF. CDR3 sequence (DNA): TGCGCCAGCAGCCCCCACCTTAGCGGGGTGGGAGGAGAGACCCAGTACTTC. The full variable domain, completed using reference TRBV5-1 and TRBJ2-5, is KAGVTQTPRYLIKTRGQQVTLSCSPISGHRSVSWYQQTPGQGLQFLFEYFSETQRNKGNFPGRFSGRQFSNSRSEMNVSTLELGDSALYLCASSPHLSGVGGETQYFGPGTRLLVL.

This clonotype was seen a handful of times. The V call is TRBV24-1, the J call TRBJ2-7; maybe TRBD1 (5 bases). CDR1 is KGHDR and CDR2 is SFDVKD in the germline V gene. The CDR3 sequence is 14 residues long. Deletions cut 4 bases from V and 4 bases from J, with 13 bases between. CDR3 sequence reads: CATSDRDSRYEQYF. The CDR3 DNA sequence: TGTGCCACCAGTGACAGGGATAGCAGATACGAGCAGTACTTC.

This clonotype was recorded at least ten times. The genes are TRBV29-1 and TRBJ2-7; D unclear. The CDR3 consists of 12 residues. Germline loops: CDR1 SQVTM, CDR2 ANQGSEA. V lost 4 bases and J 3 bases, leaving 10 bases between the germline ends. The CDR3 DNA sequence: TGCAGCGTTGCAGGTAGGCGCTACGAGCAGTACTTC. Its translation is CSVAGRRYEQYF.

Points on this clonotype: A junction end diverges from the germline sequence, so it may reflect a read error. The rearrangement joins TRBV5-1 to TRBJ2-3; no reliable D call. The CDR3 length is 13 residues. From germline, CDR1 is SGHRS and CDR2 YFSETQ. The CDR3 is CAGSSLRSNTQYF. As DNA, the CDR3 is TGCGCCGGCAGCTCCCTACGGTCAAATACGCAGTATTTT.

This chain connects TRBV6-4 to TRBJ2-3, with unresolved D. V lost 3 bases and J lost 1, with 11 bases in between. Germline V gives CDR1 MRHNA, CDR2 SNTAGT. The CDR3 consists of 15 residues. CDR3: CASSEGGAGTDTQYF. The CDR3 DNA reads as TGTGCCAGCAGTGAGGGTGGTGCTGGCACAGATACGCAGTATTTT.

Many counts were recorded for this clonotype. The chain recombines TRBV5-1 with TRBJ2-1; 7 bases fit TRBD2. The J segment lost 6 bases and the V segment lost 7 bases, leaving 4 bases of the junction unmatched. CDR1 and CDR2 from the germline V gene are SGHRS and YFSETQ. The CDR3 extends over 12 amino acids. CDR3 loop: CASGLDLNEQFF. The CDR3 nucleotides are TGCGCCAGCGGACTAGACCTCAATGAGCAGTTCTTC.

The CDR3 loop reads CASRQGISYNSPLHF. CDR3 DNA: TGTGCCAGCAGACAGGGTATCTCCTATAATTCACCCCTCCACTTT. The rearrangement links TRBV12-3 or TRBV12-4 to TRBJ1-6, with D possibly matching TRBD1 (6 bases). The CDR3 has 15 residues. Trimming shortened V by 6 bases and J by 0 bases, and 9 bases separated the two germline ends.

This clonotype has at least ten counts. This rearrangement joins TRBV4-1 to TRBJ1-4; 7 bases are a match to TRBD1. Germline V lookup: CDR1 MGHRA, CDR2 YSYEKL. This CDR3 has 16 residues. Trimming removed 0 bases from V and 7 bases from J; junction bases left unmatched: 8. This chain's CDR3 is CASSQEYRGHGEKLFF. The CDR3 region has the DNA TGCGCCAGCAGCCAAGAGTACAGGGGTCACGGTGAAAAACTGTTTTTT.